This T cell receptor (beta chain) is drawn from a study of T cell repertoires in aging, cancer and after chemotherapy. TRB rearrangements spanning V, D and J were amplified using mixed TRB-A/B primers. MiXCR, run by TCRdb on the multiplex PCR reads, gives a single entry per CDR3 protein. The table records about 12,000 distinct CDR3 sequences, 21% of them present only once. Peripheral blood genomic DNA, not sorted cells or RNA, was the template. CDR3 size: 15 residues. Germline V lookup: CDR1 DFQATT, CDR2 SNEGSKA (reference sequence). J was trimmed by 5 bases and V by 6 bases; bases with no gene match: 12. This clonotype turned up a few times.

This sequence was found in a human donor in good health. The V and J genes are TRBV20-1 and TRBJ2-5, with TRBD2 matching over 10 bases. Sequencing used blood. This CDR3 reads CSARGLADQYETQYF. The CDR3, as DNA: TGCAGTGCCCGAGGACTAGCGGACCAATATGAGACCCAGTACTTC.